This passage covers 8 T cell receptor beta chains from one sample sequenced in a study of shared clonotypes between healthy human individuals. Terminally differentiated effector memory CD45RA+ cells were excluded from the naive CD8 cells, which were CD45RO-negative and positively selected for CCR7. Sequencing used immunoSEQ multiplex PCR; TCRdb keeps in-frame clones, though not all of them. Of roughly 2,000,000 clones listed, approximately 94% are singletons. The sample was naive CD8+ T cells sorted from blood. These receptors came from a man aged 18 to 35 in good health.

Of note for this clone: Other DNA sequences in this specimen translate into the identical CDR3. This chain joins TRBV9 and TRBJ2-2; D unclear. With 0 bases removed from V and 1 base from J, the gap between germline ends came to 7 bases. The CDR3 is 15 residues long. Per germline, CDR1 SGDLS and CDR2 YYNGEE. The DNA of the CDR3 is TGTGCCAGCAGCGTAGGAGGAGTGAACACCGGGGAGCTGTTTTTT. Its translation: CASSVGGVNTGELFF.

V usage is TRBV5-4 and J usage is TRBJ1-2; no clear D gene. CDR1 and CDR2 from the germline V gene are SGHNT and YYREEE (reference sequence). CDR3 length: 13 amino acids. Between the trimmed V and J ends, which lost 0 bases and 8 bases, there was a span of 11 bases. The CDR3 DNA reads as TGTGCCAGCAGCTTGGACGGCTTGGGGGGCTACACCTTC. This gives the protein CASSLDGLGGYTF.

In regard to this clone: This sample includes further DNA sequences coding for the same CDR3. This chain connects TRBV6-5 to TRBJ2-7; D unresolved. The CDR3 runs 13 residues. V dropped 2 bases and J dropped 1 base, with 6 bases sitting between them. Per the germline V gene, CDR1 is MNHEY and CDR2 is SVGAGI. The CDR3 spells CASSYPESYEQYF. CDR3 bases: TGTGCCAGCAGTTACCCGGAATCCTACGAGCAGTACTTC.

V and J are TRBV27 and TRBJ2-7; D not resolved. V was trimmed by 5 bases and J by 3 bases, leaving 17 bases between them. The CDR3 runs 15 residues. The germline gives CDR1 MNHEY, CDR2 SMNVEV (reference sequence). This CDR3 is CASSPLETWGYEQYF. Written as DNA, the CDR3 is TGTGCCAGCAGTCCCTTGGAAACGTGGGGCTACGAGCAGTACTTC.

This clone came up once. Other nucleotide sequences from this sample produce the same CDR3. The chain uses TRBV7-9 and TRBJ2-7, with D unresolved. CDR1 and CDR2 (germline): SEHNR, FQNEAQ (reference sequence). V shed 1 base and J shed 2 bases, with 9 bases lying between them. This CDR3 comprises 14 residues. CDR3 coding DNA: TGTGCCAGCAGCTTAGTAACCGCTACCTACGAGCAGTACTTC. This sequence encodes CASSLVTATYEQYF.

The chain joins TRBV7-2 to TRBJ2-7, with no clear D. Deletions cut 2 bases from V and 3 bases from J, with 8 bases between. The germline V gene has CDR1 SGHTA and CDR2 FQGNSA. CDR3 length: 13 residues. CDR3 coding DNA: TGTGCCAGCAGCTTATGGCAGTTCTACGAGCAGTACTTC. Translated, it gives CASSLWQFYEQYF.

This clone was seen once. The chain recombines TRBV19 with TRBJ1-4; D call uncertain. Germline CDR1 reads LNHDA; CDR2 reads SQIVND (reference sequence). V lost 6 bases, J lost 8 bases, and 16 bases lay in between. The CDR3 is 14 residues long. CDR3 sequence (DNA): TGTGCCAGTAGGTCCGGGTGGATCGCCGAAAAACTGTTTTTT. This sequence encodes CASRSGWIAEKLFF.

This clone was seen just once. The chain combines TRBV6-6 with TRBJ2-1, with D possibly being TRBD1 (6 bases). V lost 0 bases and J 9 bases, leaving 6 bases between the germline ends. CDR3 size: 12 residues. Germline V lookup: CDR1 MNHNY, CDR2 SVGAGI (reference sequence). The DNA for the CDR3 is TGTGCCAGCAGTTACTCGACAGGTGAGCAGTTCTTC. This sequence encodes CASSYSTGEQFF.